The entry below describes one TCR beta chain. This record belongs to a study of CD8+ T cells in alopecia areata. This CDR3 spans 15 amino acids. Germline V gene lookup returns CDR1 LGHNA and CDR2 YSLEER. V trimming: 0 bases; J trimming: 5 bases; junction bases outside the gene matches: 4. RNA, once extracted, was reverse transcribed into cDNA for use as the sequencing template. Method: immunoSEQ multiplex PCR; TCRdb's copy keeps in-frame clones and lacks some. This table has about 200,000 clones, 60% to 70% appearing once. Treatment denoted: oral pan-JAK inhibitor, 5-10 mg twice daily. Lesional scalp tissue (obtained by punch biopsy) and peripheral blood were collected from alopecia areata patients.

The chain carries TRBV4-3 and TRBJ2-5, with 9 nucleotides matching TRBD2. This TCR was sampled from a human donor with alopecia areata. The sample consisted of CD4+ T cells sorted from blood, taken at week 4, from a patient treated with tofacitinib. The CDR3 nucleotides read TGCGCCAGCAGCCAAGAGGGACTAGCCTTGGAGACCCAGTACTTC. It is translated as CASSQEGLALETQYF.